This T cell receptor beta chain was observed in a study of T cells in Graves' hyperthyroidism and ophthalmopathy. Aged 18 to 65, the patients had hyperthyroidism that was newly diagnosed and had lasted under 2 months. Patients were excluded because of uncontrolled infection, other autoimmune disease, pregnancy or lactation. Clinical symptoms, serum thyroxine, TRAb, thyroid ultrasound and orbital computed tomography informed diagnoses. TCR beta CDR3 regions were amplified from RNA transcripts. In the first-round RT-PCR of the TCR CDR3, the HTBI primer set was used. In TCRdb, the multiplex PCR reads were re-called with MiXCR into one record per CDR3 protein. The sample has 350,000 or so distinct CDR3 sequences; about 20% are singletons. This CDR3 spans 15 amino acids. Germline assignment: CDR1 MNHNS and CDR2 SASEGT. The V and J ends lost 2 bases and 4 bases respectively, with 14 bases between them.

The chain links TRBV6-1 to TRBJ1-2; weak D call: TRBD1 (6 bases). Source material: blood. The TCR comes from a woman between 45 and 60 years old with Graves' hyperthyroidism. Here the CDR3 reads CASSEQDRGSYGYTF. The CDR3 DNA reads TGTGCCAGCAGTGAACAGGACAGAGGGAGCTATGGCTACACCTTC.